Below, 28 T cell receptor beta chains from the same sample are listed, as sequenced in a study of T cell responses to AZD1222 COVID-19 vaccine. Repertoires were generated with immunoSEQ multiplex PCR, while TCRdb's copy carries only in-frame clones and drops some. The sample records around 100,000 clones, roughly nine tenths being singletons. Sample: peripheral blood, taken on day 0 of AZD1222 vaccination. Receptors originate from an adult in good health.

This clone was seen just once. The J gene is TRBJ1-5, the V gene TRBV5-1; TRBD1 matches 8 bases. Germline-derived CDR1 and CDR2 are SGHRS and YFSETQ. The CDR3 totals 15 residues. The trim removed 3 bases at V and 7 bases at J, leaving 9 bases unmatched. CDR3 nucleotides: TGCGCCAGCAGCTACTCAGGGGGCGTCGGGCAGCCCCAGCATTTT. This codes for CASSYSGGVGQPQHF.

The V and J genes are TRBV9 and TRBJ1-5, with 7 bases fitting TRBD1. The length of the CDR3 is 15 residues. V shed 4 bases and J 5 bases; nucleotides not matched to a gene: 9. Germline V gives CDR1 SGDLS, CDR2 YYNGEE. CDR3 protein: CASSKGAQGDQPQHF. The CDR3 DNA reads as TGTGCCAGCAGCAAGGGGGCCCAGGGAGATCAGCCCCAGCATTTT.

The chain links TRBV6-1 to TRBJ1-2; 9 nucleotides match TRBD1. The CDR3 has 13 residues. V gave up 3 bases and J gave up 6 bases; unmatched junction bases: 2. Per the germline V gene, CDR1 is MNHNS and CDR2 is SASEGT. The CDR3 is CASSDRDRDGYTF. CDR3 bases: TGTGCCAGCAGTGACCGGGACAGGGATGGCTACACCTTC.

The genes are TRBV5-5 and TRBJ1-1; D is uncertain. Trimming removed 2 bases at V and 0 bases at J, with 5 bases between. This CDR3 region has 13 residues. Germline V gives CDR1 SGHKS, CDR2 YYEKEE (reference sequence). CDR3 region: CASSFAMNTEAFF. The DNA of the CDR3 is TGTGCCAGCAGCTTTGCGATGAACACTGAAGCTTTCTTT.

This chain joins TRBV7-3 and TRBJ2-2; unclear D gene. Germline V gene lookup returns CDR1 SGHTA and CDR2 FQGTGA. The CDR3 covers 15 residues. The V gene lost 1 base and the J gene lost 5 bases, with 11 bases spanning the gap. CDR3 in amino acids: CASSLNAVGTGELFF. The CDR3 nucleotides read TGTGCCAGCAGCTTAAACGCGGTCGGTACCGGGGAGCTGTTTTTT.

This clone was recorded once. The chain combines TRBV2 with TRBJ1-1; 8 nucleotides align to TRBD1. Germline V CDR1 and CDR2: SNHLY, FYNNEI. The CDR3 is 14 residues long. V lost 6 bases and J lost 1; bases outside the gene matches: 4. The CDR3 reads CASSWTGPNTEAFF. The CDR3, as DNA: TGTGCCAGCAGCTGGACAGGGCCGAACACTGAAGCTTTCTTT.

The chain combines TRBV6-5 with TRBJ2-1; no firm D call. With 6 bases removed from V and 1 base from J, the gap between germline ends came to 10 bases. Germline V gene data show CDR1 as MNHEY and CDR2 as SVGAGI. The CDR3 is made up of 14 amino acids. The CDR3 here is CASSAGPSYNEQFF. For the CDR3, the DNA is TGTGCCAGCAGCGCTGGGCCTTCCTACAATGAGCAGTTCTTC.

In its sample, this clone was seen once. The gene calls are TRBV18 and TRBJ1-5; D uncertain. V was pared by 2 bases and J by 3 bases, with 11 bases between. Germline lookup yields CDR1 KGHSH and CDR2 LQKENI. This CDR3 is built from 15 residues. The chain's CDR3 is CASSPSAGYNQPQHF. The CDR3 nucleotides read TGTGCCAGCTCACCATCTGCTGGGTACAATCAGCCCCAGCATTTT. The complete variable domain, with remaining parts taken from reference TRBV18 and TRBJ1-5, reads NAGVMQNPRHLVRRRGQEARLRCSPMKGHSHVYWYRQLPEEGLKFMVYLQKENIIDESGMPKERFSAEFPKEGPSILRIQQVVRGDSAAYFCASSPSAGYNQPQHFGDGTRLSIL.

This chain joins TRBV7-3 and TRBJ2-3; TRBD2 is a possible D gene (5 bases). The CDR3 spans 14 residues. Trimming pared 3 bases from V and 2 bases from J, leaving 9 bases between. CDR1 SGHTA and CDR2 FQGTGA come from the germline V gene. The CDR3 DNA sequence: TGTGCCAGCAGCTTGGGGAGCCCCACAGATACGCAGTATTTT. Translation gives CASSLGSPTDTQYF.

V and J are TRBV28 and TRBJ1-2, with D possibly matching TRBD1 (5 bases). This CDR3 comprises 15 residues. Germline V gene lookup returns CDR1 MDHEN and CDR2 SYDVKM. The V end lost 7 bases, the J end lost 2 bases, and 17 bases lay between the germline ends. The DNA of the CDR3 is TGTGCCAGCACCATTGCCGGGCAGGGCAACTATGGCTACACCTTC. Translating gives CASTIAGQGNYGYTF.

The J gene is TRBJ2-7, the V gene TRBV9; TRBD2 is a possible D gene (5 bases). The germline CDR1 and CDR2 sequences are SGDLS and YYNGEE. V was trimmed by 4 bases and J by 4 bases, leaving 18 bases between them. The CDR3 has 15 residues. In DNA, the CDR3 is TGTGCCAGCAGCCAAGATGGGAGCCTTTTGTACGAGCAGTACTTC. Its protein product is CASSQDGSLLYEQYF.

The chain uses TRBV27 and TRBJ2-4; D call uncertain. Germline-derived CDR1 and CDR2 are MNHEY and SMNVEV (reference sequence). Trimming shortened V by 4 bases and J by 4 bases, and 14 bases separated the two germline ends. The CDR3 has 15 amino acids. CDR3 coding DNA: TGTGCCAGCAGTTCGCAGGCGTCTCGGAAAAACATTCAGTACTTC. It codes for CASSSQASRKNIQYF.

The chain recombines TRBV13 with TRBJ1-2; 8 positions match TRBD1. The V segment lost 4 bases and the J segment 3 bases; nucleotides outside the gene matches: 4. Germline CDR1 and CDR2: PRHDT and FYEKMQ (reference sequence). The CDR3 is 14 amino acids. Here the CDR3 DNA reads TGTGCCAGCAGCTCCTCGACAGGGGACTATGGCTACACCTTC. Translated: CASSSSTGDYGYTF.

Written as DNA, the CDR3 is TGCGCCAGCTGTGCAGGCTGGCGCCAGCCCCAGCATTTT. Translating gives CASCAGWRQPQHF. The rearrangement uses TRBV10-2 and TRBJ1-5; no definite D call. CDR1 and CDR2 (germline): WSHSY, SAAADI. V was trimmed by 8 bases and J by 7 bases, leaving 15 bases between them. CDR3 size: 13 residues.

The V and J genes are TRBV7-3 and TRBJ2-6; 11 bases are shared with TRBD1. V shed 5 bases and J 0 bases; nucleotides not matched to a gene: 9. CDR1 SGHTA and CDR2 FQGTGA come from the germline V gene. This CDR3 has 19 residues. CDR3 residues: CASSPFGQGASSGANVLTF. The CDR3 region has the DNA TGTGCCAGCAGCCCTTTCGGACAGGGGGCTAGCTCTGGGGCCAACGTCCTGACTTTC.

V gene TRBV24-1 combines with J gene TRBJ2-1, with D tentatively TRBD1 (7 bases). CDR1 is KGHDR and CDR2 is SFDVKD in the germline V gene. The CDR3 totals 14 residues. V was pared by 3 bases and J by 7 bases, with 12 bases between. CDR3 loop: CATSDPQGRNEQFF. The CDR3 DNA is TGTGCCACCAGTGATCCACAGGGGAGGAATGAGCAGTTCTTC.

CDR3 loop: CASSLIWEGTQYF. As DNA, the CDR3 is TGTGCCAGCAGCTTAATTTGGGAAGGAACGCAGTATTTT. V is TRBV7-3 and J is TRBJ2-3; the D is unclear. The germline V gene encodes CDR1 SGHTA and CDR2 FQGTGA. With 1 base removed from V and 9 bases from J, the gap between germline ends came to 11 bases. The CDR3 extends over 13 amino acids.

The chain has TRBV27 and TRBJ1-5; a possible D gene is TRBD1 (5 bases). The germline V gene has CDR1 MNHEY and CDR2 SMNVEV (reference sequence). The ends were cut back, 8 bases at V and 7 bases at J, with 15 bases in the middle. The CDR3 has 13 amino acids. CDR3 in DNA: TGTGCCAGCCGCCGGGACGGTACCCAGCCCCAGCATTTT. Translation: CASRRDGTQPQHF.

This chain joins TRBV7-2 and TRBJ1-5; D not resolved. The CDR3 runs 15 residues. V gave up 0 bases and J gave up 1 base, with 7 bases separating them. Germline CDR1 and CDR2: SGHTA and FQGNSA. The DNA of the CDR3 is TGTGCCAGCAGCTTAGCGGCGGGAAGCAATCAGCCCCAGCATTTT. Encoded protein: CASSLAAGSNQPQHF.

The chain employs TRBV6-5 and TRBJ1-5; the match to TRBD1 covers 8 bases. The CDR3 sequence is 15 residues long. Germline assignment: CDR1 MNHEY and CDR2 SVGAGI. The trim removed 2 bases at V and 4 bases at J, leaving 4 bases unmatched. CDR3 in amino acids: CASSYGRGPNQPQHF. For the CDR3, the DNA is TGTGCCAGCAGTTACGGCAGGGGGCCGAATCAGCCCCAGCATTTT.

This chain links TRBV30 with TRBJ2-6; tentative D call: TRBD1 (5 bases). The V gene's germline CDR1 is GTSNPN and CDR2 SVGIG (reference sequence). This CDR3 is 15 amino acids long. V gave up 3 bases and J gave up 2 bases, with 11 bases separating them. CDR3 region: CAWSLAGTGANVLTF. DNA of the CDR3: TGTGCCTGGAGCTTGGCAGGGACTGGGGCCAACGTCCTGACTTTC.

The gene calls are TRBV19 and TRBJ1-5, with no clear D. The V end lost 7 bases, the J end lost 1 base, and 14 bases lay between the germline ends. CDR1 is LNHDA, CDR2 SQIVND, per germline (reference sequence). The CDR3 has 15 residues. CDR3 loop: CASTSATFSNQPQHF. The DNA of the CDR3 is TGTGCCAGTACCTCAGCAACTTTCAGCAATCAGCCCCAGCATTTT.

CDR3 in amino acids: CASGSLLGQYNGYTF. CDR3 nucleotide sequence: TGTGCTAGTGGTTCCCTCCTAGGACAGTATAATGGCTACACCTTC. The chain employs TRBV12-5 and TRBJ1-2; TRBD1 might be the D (6 bases). V gave up 4 bases and J gave up 6 bases, with 18 bases separating them. Germline V lookup: CDR1 LGHNT, CDR2 FRNRAP. The CDR3 spans 15 residues.

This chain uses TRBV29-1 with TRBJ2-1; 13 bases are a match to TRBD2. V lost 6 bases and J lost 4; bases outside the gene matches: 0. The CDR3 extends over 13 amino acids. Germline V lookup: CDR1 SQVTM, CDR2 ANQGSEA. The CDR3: CSVGLAGYNEQFF. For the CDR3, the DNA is TGCAGCGTGGGACTAGCGGGGTACAATGAGCAGTTCTTC.

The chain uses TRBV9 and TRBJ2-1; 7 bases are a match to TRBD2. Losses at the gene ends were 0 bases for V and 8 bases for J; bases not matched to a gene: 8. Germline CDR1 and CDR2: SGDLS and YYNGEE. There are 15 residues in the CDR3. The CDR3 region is CASSVAGTTDDEQFF. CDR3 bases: TGTGCCAGCAGCGTAGCCGGGACTACGGATGATGAGCAGTTCTTC.

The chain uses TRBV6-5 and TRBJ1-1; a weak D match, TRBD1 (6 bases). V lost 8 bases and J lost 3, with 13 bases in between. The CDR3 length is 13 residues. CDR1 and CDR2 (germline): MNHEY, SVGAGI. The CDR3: CASGTRGHTEAFF. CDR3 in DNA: TGTGCCAGCGGGACCAGGGGACACACTGAAGCTTTCTTT.

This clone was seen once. This CDR3 reads CAIKRDRGENSPLHF. The CDR3 DNA follows: TGTGCCATCAAGAGAGACAGGGGGGAAAATTCACCCCTCCACTTT. The rearrangement links TRBV10-3 to TRBJ1-6, with 9 nucleotides matching TRBD1. Trimming removed 7 bases from V and 7 bases from J; junction bases left unmatched: 8. CDR3 length: 15 amino acids. Germline lookup yields CDR1 ENHRY and CDR2 SYGVKD.

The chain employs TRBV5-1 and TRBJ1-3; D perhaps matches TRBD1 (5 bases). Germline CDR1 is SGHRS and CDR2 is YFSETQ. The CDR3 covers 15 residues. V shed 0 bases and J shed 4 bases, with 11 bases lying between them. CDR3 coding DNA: TGCGCCAGCAGCTTGGCCGGGTCAGGGGGAAACACCATATATTTT. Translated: CASSLAGSGGNTIYF.